The present entry profiles one T cell receptor beta chain with its context. The CDR3 is made up of 15 amino acids. Trimming removed 4 bases from V and 8 bases from J; junction bases left unmatched: 13. The V gene's germline CDR1 is GTSNPN and CDR2 SVGIG (reference sequence). The data originate from a study of beta chain features in type 1 diabetes. Study information: All of the samples together had 85 million to 140 million sorted cells examined.

The sequenced template was cDNA made from the entire isolated RNA. Sequenced by immunoSEQ multiplex PCR; TCRdb stores in-frame clones only, minus some. The repertoire holds roughly 400,000 clones, more than 12% seen once, with approximately 0.019% in the top ten. The sequenced sample consisted of naive CD4+ T cells from blood. The rearrangement links TRBV30 to TRBJ1-5, with 8 bases that match TRBD1. This receptor was obtained from a woman younger than 30 in good health. The CDR3 here is CAWTGQGITGEPQHF. The CDR3 bases are TGTGCCTGGACCGGACAGGGAATCACTGGGGAGCCCCAGCATTTT.